This T cell receptor (beta chain) stems from a study of T cell changes during pregnancy in multiple sclerosis. V lost 7 bases to trimming and J lost 7 bases; unmatched junction nucleotides: 9. The germline V gene has CDR1 MDHEN and CDR2 SYDVKM. The CDR3 consists of 14 residues. Profiling relied on immunoSEQ multiplex PCR, and the TCRdb table lists in-frame clones only, not all of them. The table shows approximately 23,000 clones, with around 89% occurring only once. The TCR comes from a female donor with multiple sclerosis, enrolled in a pregnancy study. This sample comprised CD8+ T cells from peripheral blood mononuclear cells, obtained in the first trimester of pregnancy. The chain couples TRBV28 to TRBJ2-2; 7 nucleotides agree with TRBD1. DNA of the CDR3: TGTGCCAGCACGATACAGGGGTCTATCGGGGAGCTGTTTTTT. Translating it yields CASTIQGSIGELFF.